The clone carrying this TCR beta chain appeared a few times. Its antigen is unknown. This record comes from a study of vaccination and CD4 T cells after COVID-19. The overall study: Samples were taken after vaccination, a median of roughly 70 days after dose two, with a range of 14 to 241.

Sequenced with the Oncomine TCR Beta short-read assay was DNA taken from cultured CD4+ T cells. One entry per CDR3 protein, called by TCRdb with MiXCR from the PCR reads. Of roughly 14,000 distinct CDR3 sequences listed, more than 40% are singletons. Treatment indicated: roughly 11-day PBMC culture with coronavirus spike peptide pools or control peptides (ViraFEST assay). PBMCs were cultured at two million per well with approximately 9.4 IU/ml IL-2 and 10 ug/ml peptide pools. This CDR3 has 14 amino acids. This receptor was obtained from a human donor with COVID-19. The sequenced sample consisted of cultured CD4+ T cells from blood. This sequence joins TRBV21-1 and TRBJ1-2; TRBD1, the table's D call, was not compared with the DNA. TRBV21-1 is an annotated pseudogene. The CDR3 region has the DNA TGTGCCCCCACCCCCGGACAGGGGGATTATGGCTACACCTTC. This encodes CAPTPGQGDYGYTF.